A single sample gave rise to the 28 T cell receptor beta chains below, sequenced in a study of T cell repertoires in cytomegalovirus infection. TCRdb called the reads again in MiXCR, with one record for every CDR3 protein. The table shows approximately 76,000 distinct CDR3 sequences, with about 24% occurring only once. The antigens of these receptors remain unknown. The sample here was CD8+ T cells from cultured PBMCs, taken from culture after CMV antigen stimulation. The receptors stem from a human donor in good health (CMV status not recorded). Some clones in this sample may be carry-over from other donors' samples.

This clonotype turned up a few times. V gene TRBV24-1 combines with J gene TRBJ2-1, with a tentative D call TRBD1 (6 bases). Trimming pared 4 bases from V and 2 bases from J, leaving 14 bases between. The CDR3 is made up of 16 amino acids. Germline-derived CDR1 and CDR2 are KGHDR and SFDVKD. The CDR3 protein is CATSDLPDRPYNEQFF. CDR3 DNA: TGTGCCACCAGTGACCTCCCTGACAGGCCCTACAATGAGCAGTTCTTC.

This clonotype was counted a few times. The chain links TRBV6-2 or TRBV6-3 to TRBJ1-5; D perhaps matches TRBD1 (5 bases). The CDR3 runs to 15 residues. Germline values: CDR1 MNHEY, CDR2 SVGEGT. Trimming took 6 bases from V and 0 from J, leaving 12 bases between them. The CDR3 sequence: CASSLTDPSNQPQHF. CDR3 sequence (DNA): TGTGCCAGCAGCCTGACAGATCCTAGCAATCAGCCCCAGCATTTT.

This clonotype has more than one count but fewer than ten. The chain combines TRBV6-2 or TRBV6-3 with TRBJ1-6, with 9 bases that match TRBD1. V shed 7 bases, J shed 14 bases, and the junction held 6 bases outside the gene matches. The CDR3 length is 12 residues. CDR1 and CDR2 (germline): MNHEY, SVGEGT. The CDR3 sequence: CASKGQGSALHF. CDR3 bases: TGTGCCAGCAAGGGACAGGGCTCGGCCCTCCACTTT.

Details on this clonotype: A read error may produce the germline difference seen at one junction end. The chain joins TRBV7-6 to TRBJ2-7, with D possibly TRBD1 on 7 matching bases. Germline CDR1 reads SGHVS; CDR2 reads FNYEAQ. The CDR3 runs to 15 residues. This CDR3 is CASSYGGGSSYELYF. The CDR3 region has the DNA TGTGCCAGCAGCTATGGAGGGGGCAGCTCCTACGAGCTGTACTTC.

The rearrangement uses TRBV7-9 and TRBJ1-1, with D tentatively TRBD1 (6 bases). The CDR3 is 15 amino acids. Germline V gene lookup returns CDR1 SEHNR and CDR2 FQNEAQ (reference sequence). V lost 2 bases and J 4 bases, leaving 14 bases between the germline ends. The CDR3 DNA is TGTGCCAGCAGCTTAACCCCGGGACAATCCACTGAAGCTTTCTTT. Protein: CASSLTPGQSTEAFF.

This sequence joins TRBV19 and TRBJ1-1; 7 positions agree with TRBD1. The CDR3 sequence is 16 residues long. Germline V gene sequence: CDR1 LNHDA, CDR2 SQIVND (reference sequence). J was trimmed by 2 bases and V by 4 bases; bases with no gene match: 10. This CDR3 reads CASSRRQGEGNTEAFF. The CDR3 DNA is TGTGCCAGTAGTAGACGACAGGGCGAGGGTAACACTGAAGCTTTCTTT.

Many counts were recorded for this clonotype. The chain links TRBV7-2 to TRBJ1-1, with TRBD1 identical over 9 bases. The germline V gene has CDR1 SGHTA and CDR2 FQGNSA. The length of the CDR3 is 16 residues. The trim removed 5 bases at V and 0 bases at J, leaving 7 bases unmatched. DNA for the CDR3: TGTGCCAGCAGCGCACAAACAGGGGGCATGAACACTGAAGCTTTCTTT. This codes for CASSAQTGGMNTEAFF.

This clonotype was observed a few times. The chain combines TRBV6-6 with TRBJ1-4; D is possibly TRBD1 (5 bases). V was shortened by 2 bases and J by 0 bases, with 7 bases between the two germline ends. This CDR3 has 15 residues. The germline V gene has CDR1 MNHNY and CDR2 SVGAGI (reference sequence). CDR3 sequence: CASSYPTATNEKLFF. DNA for the CDR3: TGTGCCAGCAGTTACCCGACAGCAACTAATGAAAAACTGTTTTTT.

This chain connects TRBV20-1 to TRBJ2-1; 9 bases align to TRBD2. Germline trimming cut 0 bases from V and 2 bases from J; bases unmatched to any gene: 5. The V gene's germline CDR1 is DFQATT and CDR2 SNEGSKA (reference sequence). The CDR3 runs 16 residues. CDR3 DNA sequence: TGCAGTGCTAGAGATTCGGCGGGGGGGCCCTACAATGAGCAGTTCTTC. It yields the protein CSARDSAGGPYNEQFF.

This clonotype occurred a few times. The CDR3: CASSSTGGPNEKLFF. The DNA of the CDR3 is TGTGCCAGCAGCTCAACAGGGGGCCCGAATGAAAAACTGTTTTTT. The J gene is TRBJ1-4, the V gene TRBV11-2; 9 nucleotides agree with TRBD1. The CDR3 length is 15 residues. Trimming took 4 bases from V and 5 from J; bases not matched to a gene: 5. The germline V gene encodes CDR1 SGHAT and CDR2 FQNNGV.

The gene calls are TRBV6-5 and TRBJ1-6; D is possibly TRBD1 (5 bases). Germline loops: CDR1 MNHEY, CDR2 SVGAGI. The germline V and J ends were trimmed by 7 bases and 7 bases, with 14 bases remaining between them. This CDR3 has 14 amino acids. Here the CDR3 reads CASTPARANSPLHF. Here the CDR3 DNA reads TGTGCCAGCACTCCGGCCAGGGCCAATTCACCCCTCCACTTT.

This clonotype appeared a few times. The rearrangement links TRBV6-5 to TRBJ2-3; TRBD2 matches at 12 bases. CDR1 and CDR2 from the germline V gene are MNHEY and SVGAGI. The junction had 16 bases not matched to a gene; V was cut back by 6 bases and J by 3 bases. The CDR3 totals 19 residues. As DNA, the CDR3 is TGTGCCAGCAGCCCCCCTCGGCTAGCGGGAGGGCCGTTTACAGATACGCAGTATTTT. Amino acid sequence: CASSPPRLAGGPFTDTQYF.

This chain uses TRBV19 with TRBJ2-5, with D possibly being TRBD1 (6 bases). The CDR3 is made up of 15 amino acids. Germline values: CDR1 LNHDA, CDR2 SQIVND (reference sequence). Trimming took off 3 bases at V and 5 bases at J, with 16 bases between the two ends. The CDR3 bases are TGTGCCAGTAGTATTAGAGGCAGGGGAAGGGAGACCCAGTACTTC. It codes for CASSIRGRGRETQYF. The whole variable domain, remainder taken from reference TRBV19 and TRBJ2-5, is DGGITQSPKYLFRKEGQNVTLSCEQNLNHDAMYWYRQDPGQGLRLIYYSQIVNDFQKGDIAEGYSVSREKKESFPLTVTSAQKNPTAFYLCASSIRGRGRETQYFGPGTRLLVL.

The chain combines TRBV28 with TRBJ2-3, with 12 bases lining up with TRBD2. Germline CDR1 and CDR2: MDHEN and SYDVKM. The CDR3 consists of 17 residues. Trimming took 5 bases from V and 3 from J; bases not matched to a gene: 9. The CDR3 here is CASSNLAGGRRTDTQYF. For the CDR3, the DNA is TGTGCCAGCAGTAATCTAGCGGGGGGGCGGCGGACAGATACGCAGTATTTT.

J is TRBJ2-7 and V is TRBV20-1, with D perhaps being TRBD1 or TRBD2 (5 bases each). The CDR3 is 14 residues long. Germline CDR1 reads DFQATT; CDR2 reads SNEGSKA (reference sequence). V was cut by 5 bases and J by 0 bases, with 14 bases left in between. The DNA of the CDR3 is TGCAGTGCTCCCCCGGGACGGAACTCCTACGAGCAGTACTTC. Translated: CSAPPGRNSYEQYF.

This clonotype was picked up many times. J is TRBJ2-7 and V is TRBV7-2; 16 nucleotides match TRBD2. There are 19 residues in the CDR3. V gave up 5 bases and J gave up 7 bases; unmatched junction bases: 17. Germline-derived CDR1 and CDR2 are SGHTA and FQGNSA. CDR3: CASSSPGTSGRASGTEQYF. The CDR3 DNA is TGTGCCAGCAGCAGCCCCGGGACTAGCGGGAGGGCCTCCGGGACAGAGCAGTACTTC.

There are a few counts of this clonotype. The chain combines TRBV2 with TRBJ2-5, with D possibly matching TRBD2 (5 bases). Trimming took 2 bases from V and 6 from J, leaving 13 bases between them. CDR1 and CDR2 (germline): SNHLY, FYNNEI. The CDR3 extends over 14 amino acids. The CDR3 bases are TGTGCCAGCAGTGAACAAACTAGTGGAAAGACCCAGTACTTC. It translates to CASSEQTSGKTQYF.

A single count supports this clonotype. The genes are TRBV9 and TRBJ1-2, with 7 bases aligning to TRBD1. V shed 3 bases and J 8 bases; nucleotides not matched to a gene: 7. Germline assignment: CDR1 SGDLS and CDR2 YYNGEE. The CDR3 totals 13 residues. CDR3 bases: TGTGCCAGCAGCGCGGGACAGATGGGGGGCTACACCTTC. Its protein is CASSAGQMGGYTF.

This clonotype was counted a few times. The rearrangement links TRBV4-3 to TRBJ2-7; 9 bases map to TRBD1. CDR3 length: 15 amino acids. V was clipped by 4 bases and J by 4 bases; unmatched bases: 8. Germline V lookup: CDR1 LGHNA, CDR2 YSLEER. Here the CDR3 reads CASSLDGTGTYEQYF. The CDR3, as DNA: TGCGCCAGCAGCCTAGACGGGACAGGGACTTACGAGCAGTACTTC.

This clonotype was counted only a few times. The chain links TRBV6-6 to TRBJ2-2, with D tentatively TRBD2 (6 bases). The CDR3 extends over 15 amino acids. Trimming removed 0 bases at V and 7 bases at J, with 12 bases between. Germline values: CDR1 MNHNY, CDR2 SVGAGI (reference sequence). This CDR3 reads CASSYSSGGGGELFF. CDR3 in DNA: TGTGCCAGCAGTTACTCGTCCGGGGGTGGCGGGGAGCTGTTTTTT.

The rearrangement joins TRBV25-1 to TRBJ2-1; D is possibly TRBD2 (6 bases). Trimming removed 6 bases at V and 9 bases at J, with 9 bases between. The CDR3 contains 11 residues. Germline V gives CDR1 MGHDK, CDR2 SYGVNS. CDR3 amino acids: CASSGGGEQFF. CDR3 sequence (DNA): TGTGCCAGCAGCGGGGGAGGTGAGCAGTTCTTC.

The chain recombines TRBV10-3 with TRBJ1-5, with TRBD1 identical over 7 bases. The CDR3 sequence is 13 residues long. V shed 8 bases and J 2 bases; nucleotides not matched to a gene: 3. Germline V gives CDR1 ENHRY, CDR2 SYGVKD. DNA for the CDR3: TGTGCCATCGGGCAGGGGGGCAATCAGCCCCAGCATTTT. Residues: CAIGQGGNQPQHF.

In this sample, this clonotype turned up many times. This chain joins TRBV15 and TRBJ1-5; 10 nucleotides align to TRBD1. Germline V gives CDR1 LNHNV, CDR2 YYDKDF (reference sequence). The CDR3 consists of 17 residues. Losses at the gene ends were 5 bases for V and 0 bases for J; bases not matched to a gene: 7. CDR3 in DNA: TGTGCCACCAGCTCGGGGACAGGGGACCTTAGCAATCAGCCCCAGCATTTT. Protein product: CATSSGTGDLSNQPQHF. Variable domain in full (rest from reference TRBV15 and TRBJ1-5): DAMVIQNPRYQVTQFGKPVTLSCSQTLNHNVMYWYQQKSSQAPKLLFHYYDKDFNNEADTPDNFQSRRPNTSFCFLDIRSPGLGDTAMYLCATSSGTGDLSNQPQHFGDGTRLSIL.

CDR3 loop: CASSLESALAVGFYEQYF. In DNA, the CDR3 is TGTGCCAGCAGCTTAGAATCAGCGCTAGCGGTGGGGTTCTACGAGCAGTACTTC. V is TRBV7-6 and J is TRBJ2-7, with 7 bases aligning to TRBD2. The germline V gene has CDR1 SGHVS and CDR2 FNYEAQ. V shed 1 base and J 3 bases; nucleotides not matched to a gene: 15. This CDR3 contains 18 residues.

The chain recombines TRBV7-9 with TRBJ2-1; the match to TRBD1 covers 8 bases. The V segment lost 5 bases and the J segment 10 bases; nucleotides outside the gene matches: 4. There are 12 residues in the CDR3. Germline lookup yields CDR1 SEHNR and CDR2 FQNEAQ (reference sequence). The CDR3 nucleotides are TGTGCCAGCAGCATACAGGGGGGAGAGCAGTTCTTC. Translation gives CASSIQGGEQFF.

This clonotype was recorded many times. This chain connects TRBV7-2 to TRBJ1-1; perhaps TRBD1 as D (6 bases). Trimming took off 3 bases at V and 0 bases at J, with 8 bases between the two ends. The CDR3 loop spans 14 amino acids. The germline gives CDR1 SGHTA, CDR2 FQGNSA. CDR3 DNA: TGTGCCAGCAGCTTGGACAGAATGAACACTGAAGCTTTCTTT. This sequence encodes CASSLDRMNTEAFF.

This clonotype was counted many times. The chain combines TRBV6-1 with TRBJ2-1; TRBD2 agrees at 11 bases. The CDR3 length is 16 residues. Per germline, CDR1 MNHNS and CDR2 SASEGT. V was clipped by 3 bases and J by 5 bases; unmatched bases: 6. DNA of the CDR3: TGTGCCAGCAGTGACCTAGCGGGGGGAGGACACAATGAGCAGTTCTTC. Protein product: CASSDLAGGGHNEQFF.

V gene TRBV2 combines with J gene TRBJ2-5; 14 positions match TRBD2. The V and J ends lost 6 bases and 2 bases, in that order; junction bases with no gene match: 8. Germline CDR1 SNHLY, CDR2 FYNNEI. CDR3 length: 17 amino acids. The CDR3 region has the DNA TGTGCCAGCAGACCTCCGGGACTAGCGGGAGTACAAGAGACCCAGTACTTC. Translation gives CASRPPGLAGVQETQYF.